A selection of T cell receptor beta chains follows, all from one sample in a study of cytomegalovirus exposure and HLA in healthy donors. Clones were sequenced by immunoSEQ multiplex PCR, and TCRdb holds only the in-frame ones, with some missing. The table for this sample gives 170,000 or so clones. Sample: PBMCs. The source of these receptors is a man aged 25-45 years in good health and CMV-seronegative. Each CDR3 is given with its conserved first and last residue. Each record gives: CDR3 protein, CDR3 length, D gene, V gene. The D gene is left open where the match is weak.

CDR3: CASSPGQSTEAFF; length: 13; D: TRBD1; V: TRBV18
CDR3: CASSYSLASGRDEQFF; length: 16; D: TRBD2; V: TRBV6-5
CDR3: CASSLGASGIYEQYF; length: 15; D: TRBD2; V: TRBV7-9
CDR3: CASSQDLETVLAKNIQYF; length: 18; D: NA; V: TRBV4-1
CDR3: CATSRAPRGSDTQYF; length: 15; D: NA; V: TRBV15
CDR3: CASSDVLSGNTIYF; length: 14; D: NA; V: TRBV6-1
CDR3: CASSPGQGDTGELFF; length: 15; D: TRBD1; V: TRBV5-1
CDR3: CACGEGQGSGANVLTF; length: 16; D: TRBD1; V: TRBV19
CDR3: CATSRDATWTSNNQPQHF; length: 18; D: NA; V: TRBV15
CDR3: CSVEVVNTEAFF; length: 12; D: NA; V: TRBV29-1
CDR3: CASSQASLAGGRSGANVLTF; length: 20; D: TRBD2; V: TRBV4-1
CDR3: CASSLVYQPQHF; length: 12; D: NA; V: TRBV5-8
CDR3: CASSFSWMGMNTEAFF; length: 16; D: NA; V: TRBV27
CDR3: CASSPGGGQGGYTF; length: 14; D: NA; V: TRBV28
CDR3: CASSYRELETQYF; length: 13; D: NA; V: TRBV27
CDR3: CASSLGQGGYGYTF; length: 14; D: TRBD1; V: TRBV5-5
CDR3: CASSAASPGTGKVNTEAFF; length: 19; D: TRBD1; V: TRBV6-4
CDR3: CSVVSGTGGYEQYF; length: 14; D: TRBD1; V: TRBV29-1
CDR3: CASSPSTGLGNQPQHF; length: 16; D: TRBD1; V: TRBV11-2
CDR3: CAWSLGGINEQYF; length: 13; D: TRBD1; V: TRBV30
CDR3: CSVTGNLYEQYF; length: 12; D: NA; V: TRBV29-1
CDR3: CASRAQDSLIKNTEAFF; length: 17; D: NA; V: TRBV9
CDR3: CASSFRDRSYEQYF; length: 14; D: TRBD1; V: TRBV11-3
CDR3: CASSKLAGVGNKQFF; length: 15; D: TRBD2; V: TRBV27
CDR3: CASSQSISPSNQPQHF; length: 16; D: NA; V: TRBV6-6
CDR3: CASRVAGLNQPQHF; length: 14; D: NA; V: TRBV27
CDR3: CASSTGLAGENEQFF; length: 15; D: TRBD2; V: TRBV5-4
CDR3: CARSIKTSVYYEQYF; length: 15; D: TRBD2; V: TRBV5-3
CDR3: CASSLTSYEQYF; length: 12; D: NA; V: TRBV5-5
CDR3: CASSEEGSRSYEQYF; length: 15; D: NA; V: TRBV6-1
CDR3: CATSRTTGYEQYF; length: 13; D: NA; V: TRBV15
CDR3: CAWSRLTSTDTQYF; length: 14; D: NA; V: TRBV30
CDR3: CAWSDRGKKGGYTF; length: 14; D: TRBD1; V: TRBV30
CDR3: CASRGGTRRGYTF; length: 13; D: NA; V: TRBV6-1
CDR3: CASSRGTSDTGELFF; length: 15; D: TRBD2; V: TRBV19
CDR3: CSVEDSGDQPQHF; length: 13; D: NA; V: TRBV29-1
CDR3: CASRSDRNYGYTF; length: 13; D: TRBD1; V: TRBV19
CDR3: CASSLGRSTSYNEQFF; length: 16; D: NA; V: TRBV28
CDR3: CASSQDPTGRSTEAFF; length: 16; D: TRBD1; V: TRBV4-1
CDR3: CASSQDRRYEQYF; length: 13; D: NA; V: TRBV4-3
CDR3: CASSRRPENYGYTF; length: 14; D: NA; V: TRBV18
CDR3: CASSLPRGVNIQYF; length: 14; D: TRBD2; V: TRBV28
CDR3: CASSRTSGRAGSYEQYF; length: 17; D: TRBD2; V: TRBV2
CDR3: CASSAGRDRETFF; length: 13; D: TRBD1; V: TRBV9
CDR3: CASSLGLAPTGELFF; length: 15; D: TRBD2; V: TRBV5-8
CDR3: CASSRVRDGYTF; length: 12; D: NA; V: TRBV7-9
CDR3: CASSGTVNQPQHF; length: 13; D: TRBD1; V: TRBV19
CDR3: CASSFSGHYNEQFF; length: 14; D: NA; V: TRBV6-5
CDR3: CASSLNQGQWETQYF; length: 15; D: NA; V: TRBV7-2
CDR3: CASSKGQAPNEKLFF; length: 15; D: NA; V: TRBV21-1
CDR3: CASSVGGQGSYEQYF; length: 15; D: TRBD1; V: TRBV9
CDR3: CASSSQGMGLNTEAFF; length: 16; D: TRBD1; V: TRBV5-1
CDR3: CASSSILTENTGELFF; length: 16; D: NA; V: TRBV7-9
CDR3: CASSVSGNQPQHF; length: 13; D: NA; V: TRBV2
CDR3: CASSTGLVPSETQYF; length: 15; D: TRBD2; V: TRBV19
CDR3: CASSVAPRTSTDTQYF; length: 16; D: NA; V: TRBV9
CDR3: CASSLGSYEQYF; length: 12; D: NA; V: TRBV11-2
CDR3: CASSPFPEGTEAFF; length: 14; D: NA; V: TRBV4-1
CDR3: CASSLTPTSGPQYF; length: 14; D: TRBD2; V: TRBV5-1
CDR3: CASSLLGTENDEQYF; length: 15; D: TRBD1; V: TRBV5-1